These 20 T cell receptor beta chains share one sample of origin, sequenced in a study of cytomegalovirus exposure and HLA in healthy donors. A multiplex PCR was run with 60 Vbeta primers and 13 Jbeta primers. The table came from immunoSEQ multiplex PCR; TCRdb's copy has only in-frame clones and leaves some out. The sample shows 140,000 to 150,000 clones, 65% to 80% of them seen only once. Source material: PBMCs. The receptors derive from a man between 25 and 39 years old in good health and CMV-seronegative.

The chain has TRBV15 and TRBJ1-2; maybe TRBD1 (6 bases). V gave up 6 bases and J gave up 8 bases, with 16 bases separating them. Germline V gene lookup returns CDR1 LNHNV and CDR2 YYDKDF (reference sequence). This CDR3 has 13 amino acids. DNA of the CDR3: TGTGCCACCAGTATTGGACAGTCGTCCGGCTACACCTTC. Translation gives CATSIGQSSGYTF.

The chain joins TRBV6-4 to TRBJ1-2; 8 positions agree with TRBD1. The J segment lost 4 bases and the V segment lost 6 bases, leaving 10 bases of the junction unmatched. Per the germline V gene, CDR1 is MRHNA and CDR2 is SNTAGT. This CDR3 spans 15 amino acids. DNA of the CDR3: TGTGCCAGCAGGACCGAGGACAGGGATTTCTATGGCTACACCTTC. Protein: CASRTEDRDFYGYTF.

A note on this clone: Mismatch with germline at one junction end may stem from a read error. Other nucleotide sequences in the sample specify the same CDR3. The chain recombines TRBV15 with TRBJ2-5; D may be TRBD1 (5 bases). Per the germline V gene, CDR1 is LNHNV and CDR2 is YYDKDF (reference sequence). This CDR3 comprises 18 residues. Written as DNA, the CDR3 is TGTGCCACTAGCAGAGGAGAGGTGGGCAGGGAAGCCCAAGAGACCCAGTACTTC. This gives the protein CATSRGEVGREAQETQYF.

Note on this clone: At one end the junction does not follow the germline gene, possibly because of a read error. This chain connects TRBV28 to TRBJ2-6; TRBD2 is a possible D gene (6 bases). This CDR3 has 13 amino acids. Per germline, CDR1 MDHEN and CDR2 SYDVKM. CDR3 protein: CASRPGGANGLTF. The DNA for the CDR3 is TGTGCCAGCAGGCCCGGAGGGGCCAACGGCCTGACTTTC.

J is TRBJ1-1 and V is TRBV7-9, with TRBD1 identical over 7 bases. V lost 5 bases and J lost 5; bases outside the gene matches: 11. The germline V gene has CDR1 SEHNR and CDR2 FQNEAQ (reference sequence). The CDR3 sequence is 15 residues long. This chain's CDR3 is CASSPRESGGTEAFF. The CDR3 region has the DNA TGTGCCAGCAGCCCAAGGGAGTCAGGGGGAACTGAAGCTTTCTTT.

The CDR3 DNA sequence: TGCGCCAGCAGCTTGGGACAACCCCAAGAGACCCAGTACTTC. Protein product: CASSLGQPQETQYF. The chain employs TRBV5-1 and TRBJ2-5; no definite D call. The CDR3 loop spans 14 amino acids. Between the trimmed V and J ends, which lost 0 bases and 1 base, there was a span of 7 bases. Germline CDR1 reads SGHRS; CDR2 reads YFSETQ.

The chain combines TRBV4-1 with TRBJ2-5, with 7 positions matching TRBD1. The assigned J gene may be wrong: the sequence end matches TRBJ2-7 better. CDR3 length: 16 residues. Germline loops: CDR1 MGHRA, CDR2 YSYEKL. The CDR3 DNA sequence: TGCGCCAGCAGCCAAGATCGAGAACAGGGGAACTACGAGCAGTACTTC. This sequence encodes CASSQDREQGNYEQYF.

The chain uses TRBV10-1 and TRBJ2-3, with a possible D match to TRBD1 (5 bases). The CDR3 consists of 15 residues. V dropped 3 bases and J dropped 4 bases, with 14 bases sitting between them. Per the germline V gene, CDR1 is WNHNN and CDR2 is SYGVQD (reference sequence). Here the CDR3 reads CASSESLLGPDTQYF. Written as DNA, the CDR3 is TGCGCCAGCAGTGAATCGCTCCTGGGGCCAGATACGCAGTATTTT.

The rearrangement links TRBV5-4 to TRBJ1-6; D might be TRBD1 (6 bases). CDR3 length: 14 residues. The V end was cut by 3 bases, the J end by 8 bases, with 12 bases between. Germline-derived CDR1 and CDR2 are SGHNT and YYREEE (reference sequence). The CDR3 DNA reads as TGTGCCAGCAGCTCCGGGACACAGGATTCACCCCTCCACTTT. This translates into CASSSGTQDSPLHF.

V and J are TRBV27 and TRBJ2-7; TRBD2 agrees at 7 bases. This CDR3 region has 16 residues. From germline, CDR1 is MNHEY and CDR2 SMNVEV (reference sequence). J gave up 6 bases and V 3 bases, and 14 bases lay outside the gene matches. CDR3 bases: TGTGCCAGCAGTTTCTCGGCGGGAGCCATTCCCCTCGAGCAGTACTTC. Amino acid sequence: CASSFSAGAIPLEQYF.

Turning to this clone: No conserved phenylalanine or tryptophan ends this CDR3, so it is likely a read error. The chain combines TRBV28 with TRBJ2-7, with a weak D call TRBD1 (5 bases). The germline V gene has CDR1 MDHEN and CDR2 SYDVKM. Trimming took 7 bases from V and 6 from J, leaving 10 bases between them. This CDR3 contains 11 residues. The CDR3 nucleotides read TGTGCCAGCAAGGGGTTCTCCGAGCAGTACCTC. It translates to CASKGFSEQYL.

The chain links TRBV19 to TRBJ1-1; D perhaps matches TRBD1 (6 bases). CDR1 and CDR2 (germline): LNHDA, SQIVND (reference sequence). CDR3 size: 15 residues. Trimming removed 9 bases at V and 5 bases at J, with 22 bases between. The CDR3 region is CASRQVEAGETEAFF. For the CDR3, the DNA is TGTGCCAGCAGGCAGGTAGAGGCAGGGGAGACTGAAGCTTTCTTT.

This clone was seen only a few times. The rearrangement joins TRBV18 to TRBJ2-7, with 8 bases matching TRBD2. V trimming: 4 bases; J trimming: 4 bases; junction bases outside the gene matches: 6. Germline CDR1 and CDR2: KGHSH and LQKENI. CDR3 length: 14 amino acids. The CDR3 DNA reads TGTGCCAGCTCACTAGCGGGGAGTCTATACGAGCAGTACTTC. This translates into CASSLAGSLYEQYF.

The genes are TRBV5-1 and TRBJ2-1; 8 bases are a match to TRBD2. Trimming removed 5 bases from V and 0 bases from J; junction bases left unmatched: 4. CDR3 size: 15 residues. Germline lookup yields CDR1 SGHRS and CDR2 YFSETQ. CDR3 nucleotide sequence: TGCGCCAGCAGGTTAGCGGGAAGCTCCTACAATGAGCAGTTCTTC. Its translation is CASRLAGSSYNEQFF.

This clone was seen just once. The chain's CDR3 is CASSREGQGNEQFF. CDR3 in DNA: TGTGCCAGCAGCCGGGAGGGCCAGGGCAATGAGCAGTTCTTC. This chain connects TRBV7-6 to TRBJ2-1, with TRBD2 matching over 8 bases. There are 14 residues in the CDR3. Germline V gene lookup returns CDR1 SGHVS and CDR2 FNYEAQ. The junction had 6 bases not matched to a gene; V was cut back by 5 bases and J by 6 bases.

This clone has only a few counts. The gene calls are TRBV6-1 and TRBJ2-7; D gene uncertain. Germline assignment: CDR1 MNHNS and CDR2 SASEGT. The CDR3 is made up of 13 amino acids. V was pared by 6 bases and J by 1 base, with 10 bases between. The CDR3 DNA reads as TGTGCCAGCAGCCTAAGCCGGTCCTACGAGCAGTACTTC. Residues: CASSLSRSYEQYF.

The V call is TRBV6-1, the J call TRBJ1-4, with no clear D. The CDR3 runs 15 residues. V was pared by 5 bases and J by 5 bases, with 15 bases between. Germline V CDR1 and CDR2: MNHNS, SASEGT. CDR3 region: CASSWWLTGNEKLFF. In DNA, the CDR3 is TGTGCCAGCAGTTGGTGGTTGACGGGAAATGAAAAACTGTTTTTT.

J is TRBJ2-5 and V is TRBV30, with D hard to call. V lost 4 bases, J lost 7 bases, and 13 bases lay in between. Germline assignment: CDR1 GTSNPN and CDR2 SVGIG (reference sequence). The CDR3 consists of 12 residues. The CDR3 loop reads CAWKWLSGTQYF. CDR3 DNA: TGTGCCTGGAAATGGTTGAGTGGGACCCAGTACTTC.

The chain is built from TRBV5-1 and TRBJ2-3; 13 bases are shared with TRBD2. CDR3 length equals 18 residues. The V gene end was trimmed by 4 bases and the J gene end by 2 bases; junction bases not matched to a gene: 10. Germline assignment: CDR1 SGHRS and CDR2 YFSETQ. CDR3 DNA sequence: TGCGCCAGCAGCAATGAACTAGCGGGGGGGGTAGACACAGATACGCAGTATTTT. Amino acid sequence: CASSNELAGGVDTDTQYF.

This clone was detected a few times. The chain combines TRBV6-5 with TRBJ2-7, with TRBD1 identical over 9 bases. This CDR3 is 14 amino acids long. Trimming cost V 10 bases and J 2 bases; bases outside gene matches: 9. CDR1 is MNHEY and CDR2 is SVGAGI in the germline V gene. CDR3 nucleotides: TGTGCCACACAACAAGGGACAGGGACCTACGAGCAGTACTTC. As protein: CATQQGTGTYEQYF.